The present T cell receptor beta chain was sequenced within a study of T cell repertoires in cytomegalovirus infection. Each CDR3 protein gets one entry after TCRdb re-called the reads with MiXCR. The top ten clones hold around 12% of a sample with a few hundred thousand distinct CDR3 sequences, 15% to 20% of them seen once. CDR3 length: 15 amino acids. Germline CDR1 and CDR2: SNHLY and FYNNEI. Trimming took 2 bases from V and 4 from J, leaving 14 bases between them. This clonotype originated in a human donor in good health (CMV status not recorded). Some clones in this sample may be carry-over from other donors' samples. Sequenced sample: PBMCs. The V and J genes are TRBV2 and TRBJ1-1, with a weak D call TRBD1 (5 bases). In DNA form, the CDR3 reads TGTGCCAGCAGTGAAAATCAGGGTGGGGGCACTGAAGCTTTCTTT. Protein product: CASSENQGGGTEAFF.